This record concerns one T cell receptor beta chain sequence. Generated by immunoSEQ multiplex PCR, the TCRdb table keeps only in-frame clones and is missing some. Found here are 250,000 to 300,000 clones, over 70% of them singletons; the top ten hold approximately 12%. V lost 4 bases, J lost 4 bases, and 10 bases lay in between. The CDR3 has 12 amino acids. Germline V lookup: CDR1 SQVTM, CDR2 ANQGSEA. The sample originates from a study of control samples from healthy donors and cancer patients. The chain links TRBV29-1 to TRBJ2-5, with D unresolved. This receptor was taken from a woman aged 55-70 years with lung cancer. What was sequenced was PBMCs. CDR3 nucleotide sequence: TGCAGCGTTGGGCCTCTTGGAGAGACCCAGTACTTC. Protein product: CSVGPLGETQYF.